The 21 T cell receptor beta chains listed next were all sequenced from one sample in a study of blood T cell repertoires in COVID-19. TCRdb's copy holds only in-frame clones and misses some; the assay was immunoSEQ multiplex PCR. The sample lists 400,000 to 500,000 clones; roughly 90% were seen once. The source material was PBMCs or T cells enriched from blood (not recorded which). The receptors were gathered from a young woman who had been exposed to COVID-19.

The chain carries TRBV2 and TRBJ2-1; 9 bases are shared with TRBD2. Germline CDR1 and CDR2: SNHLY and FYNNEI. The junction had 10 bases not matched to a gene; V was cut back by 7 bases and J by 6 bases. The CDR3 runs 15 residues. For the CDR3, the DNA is TGTGCCAGCAACTTTAGCGGGAGACCCGGCAATGAGCAGTTCTTC. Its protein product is CASNFSGRPGNEQFF.

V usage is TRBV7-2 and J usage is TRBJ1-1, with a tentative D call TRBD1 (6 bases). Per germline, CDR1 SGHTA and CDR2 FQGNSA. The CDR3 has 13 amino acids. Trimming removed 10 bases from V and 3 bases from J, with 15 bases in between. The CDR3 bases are TGTGCCACCACGGACAGAAAGTACACTGAAGCTTTCTTT. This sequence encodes CATTDRKYTEAFF.

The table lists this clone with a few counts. In nucleotides, the CDR3 is TGCGCCAGCAGCCGCCTGACTAGCAATGAGCAGTTCTTC. Protein: CASSRLTSNEQFF. The V gene is TRBV4-1, the J gene TRBJ2-1; a possible D gene is TRBD2 (6 bases). This CDR3 region has 13 residues. Germline CDR1 is MGHRA and CDR2 is YSYEKL. The V and J ends lost 4 bases and 6 bases respectively, with 10 bases between them.

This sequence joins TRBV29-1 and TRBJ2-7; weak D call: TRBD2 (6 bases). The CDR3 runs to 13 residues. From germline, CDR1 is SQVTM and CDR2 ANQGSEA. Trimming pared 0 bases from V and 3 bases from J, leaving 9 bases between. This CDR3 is CSVEDPGVYEQYF. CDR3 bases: TGCAGCGTTGAAGACCCGGGGGTCTACGAGCAGTACTTC.

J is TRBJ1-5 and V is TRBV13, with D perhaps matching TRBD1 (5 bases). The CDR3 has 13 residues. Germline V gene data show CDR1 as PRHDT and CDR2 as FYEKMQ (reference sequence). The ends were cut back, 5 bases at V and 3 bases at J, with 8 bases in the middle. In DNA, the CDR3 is TGTGCCAGCAGCGCGGGGGTCAATCAGCCCCAGCATTTT. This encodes CASSAGVNQPQHF.

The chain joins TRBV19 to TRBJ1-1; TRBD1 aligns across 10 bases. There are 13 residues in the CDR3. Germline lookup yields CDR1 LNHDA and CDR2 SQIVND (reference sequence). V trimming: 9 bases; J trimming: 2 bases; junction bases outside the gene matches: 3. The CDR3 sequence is CASLTGGNTEAFF. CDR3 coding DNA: TGTGCCAGCTTGACAGGGGGCAACACTGAAGCTTTCTTT.

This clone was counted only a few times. The CDR3 loop is CASSYGQAGEQYF. Written as DNA, the CDR3 is TGTGCCAGCAGTTATGGGCAGGCTGGCGAGCAGTACTTC. The chain employs TRBV12-3 or TRBV12-4 and TRBJ2-7; no definite D call. CDR3 length equals 13 residues. Deletions cut 4 bases from V and 6 bases from J, with 13 bases between.

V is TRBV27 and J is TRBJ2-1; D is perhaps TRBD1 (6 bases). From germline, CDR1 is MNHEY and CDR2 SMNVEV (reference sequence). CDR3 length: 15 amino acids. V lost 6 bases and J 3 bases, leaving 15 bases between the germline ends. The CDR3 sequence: CASRTQGIIYNEQFF. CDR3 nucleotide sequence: TGTGCCAGCAGAACACAGGGAATAATCTACAATGAGCAGTTCTTC.

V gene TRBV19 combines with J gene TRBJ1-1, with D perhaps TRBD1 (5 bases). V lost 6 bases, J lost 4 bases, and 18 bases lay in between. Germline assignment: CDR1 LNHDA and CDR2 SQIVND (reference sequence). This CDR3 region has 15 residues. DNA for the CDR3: TGTGCCAGTAGCACGTACCCGGGGGTCGCCACTGAAGCTTTCTTT. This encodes CASSTYPGVATEAFF. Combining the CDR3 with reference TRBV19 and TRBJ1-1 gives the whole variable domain DGGITQSPKYLFRKEGQNVTLSCEQNLNHDAMYWYRQDPGQGLRLIYYSQIVNDFQKGDIAEGYSVSREKKESFPLTVTSAQKNPTAFYLCASSTYPGVATEAFFGQGTRLTVV.

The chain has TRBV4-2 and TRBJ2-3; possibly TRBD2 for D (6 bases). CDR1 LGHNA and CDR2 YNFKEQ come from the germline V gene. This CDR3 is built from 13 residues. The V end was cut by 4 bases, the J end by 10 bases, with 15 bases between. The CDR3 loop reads CASSREELVSQYF. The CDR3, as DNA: TGTGCCAGCAGCCGGGAGGAACTAGTCTCGCAGTATTTT.

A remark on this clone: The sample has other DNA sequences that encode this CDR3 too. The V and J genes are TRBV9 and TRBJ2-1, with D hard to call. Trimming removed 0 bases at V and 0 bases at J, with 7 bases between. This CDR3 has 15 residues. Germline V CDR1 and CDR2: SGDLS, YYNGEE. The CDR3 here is CASSVDPSSYNEQFF. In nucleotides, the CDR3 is TGTGCCAGCAGCGTAGACCCCAGCTCCTACAATGAGCAGTTCTTC.

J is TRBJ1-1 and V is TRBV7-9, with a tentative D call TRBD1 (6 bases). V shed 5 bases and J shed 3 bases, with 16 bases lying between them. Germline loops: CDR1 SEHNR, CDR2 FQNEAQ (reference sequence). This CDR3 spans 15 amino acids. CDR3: CASSPRQAWDTEAFF. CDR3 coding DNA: TGTGCCAGCAGCCCAAGACAGGCGTGGGACACTGAAGCTTTCTTT.

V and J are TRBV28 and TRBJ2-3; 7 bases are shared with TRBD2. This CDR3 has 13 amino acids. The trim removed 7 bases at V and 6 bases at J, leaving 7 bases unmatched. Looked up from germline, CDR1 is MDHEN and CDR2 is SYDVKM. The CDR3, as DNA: TGTGCCAGCAAGCGGGATAGTACGGATACGCAGTATTTT. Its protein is CASKRDSTDTQYF.

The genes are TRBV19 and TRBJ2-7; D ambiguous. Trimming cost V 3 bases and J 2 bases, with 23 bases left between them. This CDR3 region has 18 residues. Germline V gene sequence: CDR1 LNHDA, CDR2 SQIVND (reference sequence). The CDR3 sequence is CASSIPQHTPITPYEQYF. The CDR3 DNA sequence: TGTGCCAGTAGTATTCCCCAACACACGCCAATAACCCCCTACGAGCAGTACTTC.

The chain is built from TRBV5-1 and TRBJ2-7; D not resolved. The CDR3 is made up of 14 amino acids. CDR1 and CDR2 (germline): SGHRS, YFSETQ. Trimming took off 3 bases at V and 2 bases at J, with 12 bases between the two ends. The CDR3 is CASSSPPDTYEQYF. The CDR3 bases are TGCGCCAGCAGCTCCCCCCCAGATACCTACGAGCAGTACTTC.

In nucleotides, the CDR3 is TGTGCCAGCCAACTAGCGGGAGCCCAAAGGAATGAGCAGTTCTTC. As protein: CASQLAGAQRNEQFF. The chain uses TRBV6-5 and TRBJ2-1, with 11 bases lining up with TRBD2. CDR1 is MNHEY and CDR2 is SVGAGI in the germline V gene. J gave up 7 bases and V 8 bases, and 10 bases lay outside the gene matches. The CDR3 is 15 amino acids.

The CDR3, as DNA: TGCGCCAGCAGCCAAGGGATGGGGAGCTCCTATAATTCACCCCTCCACTTT. Protein sequence: CASSQGMGSSYNSPLHF. The V call is TRBV4-3, the J call TRBJ1-6; no clear D gene. This CDR3 has 17 amino acids. V was shortened by 1 base and J by 0 bases, with 10 bases between the two germline ends. Germline V lookup: CDR1 LGHNA, CDR2 YSLEER.

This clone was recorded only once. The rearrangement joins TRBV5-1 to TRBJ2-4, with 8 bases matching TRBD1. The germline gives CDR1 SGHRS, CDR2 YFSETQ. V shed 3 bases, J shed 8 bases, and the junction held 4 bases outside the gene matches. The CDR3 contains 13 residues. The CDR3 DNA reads TGCGCCAGCAGCTCGGACAGGGTGGACATTCAGTACTTC. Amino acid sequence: CASSSDRVDIQYF.

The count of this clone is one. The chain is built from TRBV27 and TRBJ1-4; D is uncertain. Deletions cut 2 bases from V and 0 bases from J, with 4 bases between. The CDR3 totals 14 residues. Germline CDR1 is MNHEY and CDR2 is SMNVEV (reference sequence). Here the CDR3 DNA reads TGTGCCAGCAGTTTAGTAGCAACTAATGAAAAACTGTTTTTT. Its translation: CASSLVATNEKLFF.

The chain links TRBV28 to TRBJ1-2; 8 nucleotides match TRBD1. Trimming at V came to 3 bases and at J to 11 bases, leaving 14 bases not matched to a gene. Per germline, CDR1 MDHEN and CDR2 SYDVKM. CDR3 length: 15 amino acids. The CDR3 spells CASSLGFLVGTGYTF. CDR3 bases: TGTGCCAGCAGTTTGGGGTTTCTGGTCGGGACAGGATACACCTTC.

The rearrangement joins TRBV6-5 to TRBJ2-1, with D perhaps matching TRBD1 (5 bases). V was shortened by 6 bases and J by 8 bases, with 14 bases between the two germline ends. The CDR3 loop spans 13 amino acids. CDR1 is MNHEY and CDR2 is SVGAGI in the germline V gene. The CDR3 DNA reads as TGTGCCAGCAGCTTCAGGGCAAGGGATGAGCAGTTCTTC. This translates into CASSFRARDEQFF.